This TCR beta chain was recorded in a study of T-cell reconstitution after alpha-beta-depleted transplantation in children. Trimming stripped 3 bases from V and 2 bases from J, with 11 bases between. This CDR3 is 14 amino acids long. Germline V CDR1 and CDR2: DFQATT, SNEGSKA (reference sequence). Study results and limitations: In patients about two months after transplant, alpha-beta T cells reportedly arose from several hundred expanded graft clones. Surviving recipient cells, namely T cells and thymic progenitors, were the source of high day-60 TCRbeta diversity in some patients.

Preparation of the TCRbeta library used unique molecular identifiers. TCRdb reanalysed the PCR reads using MiXCR and keeps one entry per CDR3 protein. Here the sample spans hundreds of thousands of distinct CDR3 sequences, 10% to 15% being singletons. This clonotype was observed many times. The antigen is not known. The V call is TRBV20-1, the J call TRBJ2-1; D is unresolved. The sequence was obtained from a girl aged 2-15 years with congenital amegakaryocytic thrombocytopenia, due to receive a stem cell transplant. Sequences were derived from PBMCs, sampled before TCRalphabeta/CD19-depleted stem cell transplant. The chain's CDR3 is CSARRGAAYNEQFF. The CDR3 DNA sequence: TGCAGTGCTAGGCGAGGTGCGGCCTACAATGAGCAGTTCTTC.